The TCR beta chain described here comes from a study of molecular identifiers for immune sequencing clone quantification. Previously published methods and listed TCR primers were used for the bulk TCR libraries. Each CDR3 protein gets one entry after TCRdb re-called the PCR reads with MiXCR. The table has 300,000 to 350,000 distinct CDR3 sequences, around a fifth seen once. Germline values: CDR1 MGHDK, CDR2 SYGVNS. The CDR3 has 13 amino acids. The V and J ends lost 8 bases and 7 bases respectively, with 18 bases between them. Overall study findings and caveats: Spiked Jurkat TCR RNA from one cell was reportedly detectable among about 910,000 naive cells.

This clonotype was detected many times. Its antigen is not identified. The chain recombines TRBV25-1 with TRBJ2-7; D is undetermined. The sample consisted of naive CD8+ T cells from blood, with Jurkat cell RNA spiked in. Specified subset: FACS-sorted CD8+CD4-CCR7+CD45RA+ naive T cells. The sequence came from a human donor in good health. Some libraries in this study had Jurkat cell RNA spiked in. This CDR3 is CASALGITTEQYF. DNA for the CDR3: TGTGCCAGCGCCCTCGGTATTACGACGGAGCAGTACTTC.